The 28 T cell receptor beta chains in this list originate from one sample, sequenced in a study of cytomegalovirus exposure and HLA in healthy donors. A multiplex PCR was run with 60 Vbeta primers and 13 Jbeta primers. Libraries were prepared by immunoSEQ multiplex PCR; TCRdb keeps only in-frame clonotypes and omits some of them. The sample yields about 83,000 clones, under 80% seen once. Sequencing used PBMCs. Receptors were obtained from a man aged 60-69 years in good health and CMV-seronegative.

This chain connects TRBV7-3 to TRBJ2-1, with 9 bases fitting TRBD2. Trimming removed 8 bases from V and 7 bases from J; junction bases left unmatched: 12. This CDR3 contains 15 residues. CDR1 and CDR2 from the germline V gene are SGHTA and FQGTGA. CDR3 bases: TGTGCCAGCGGGGCCCCAAGCGGGGGGATAAATGAGCAGTTCTTC. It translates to CASGAPSGGINEQFF.

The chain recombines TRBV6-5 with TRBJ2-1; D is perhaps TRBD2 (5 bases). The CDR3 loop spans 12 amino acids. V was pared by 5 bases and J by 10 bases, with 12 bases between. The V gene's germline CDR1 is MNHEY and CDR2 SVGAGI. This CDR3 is CASSPRTGEQFF. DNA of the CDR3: TGTGCCAGCAGTCCCCGTACGGGGGAGCAGTTCTTC.

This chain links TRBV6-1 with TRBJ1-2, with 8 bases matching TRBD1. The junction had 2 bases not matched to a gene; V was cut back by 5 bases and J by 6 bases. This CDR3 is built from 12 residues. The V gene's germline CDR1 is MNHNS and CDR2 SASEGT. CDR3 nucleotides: TGTGCCAGCAGTTCACAGGGGGATGGCTACACCTTC. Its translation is CASSSQGDGYTF.

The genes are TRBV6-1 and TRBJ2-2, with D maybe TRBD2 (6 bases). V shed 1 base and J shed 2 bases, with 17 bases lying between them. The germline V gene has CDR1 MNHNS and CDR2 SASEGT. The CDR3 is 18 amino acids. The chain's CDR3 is CASSEGIADSTNTGELFF. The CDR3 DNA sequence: TGTGCCAGCAGTGAAGGAATAGCGGATTCAACTAACACCGGGGAGCTGTTTTTT.

The CDR3 bases are TGTGCCAGTAGTATTACGCCTTCGAGCGGGATCTACGAGCAGTACTTC. This sequence encodes CASSITPSSGIYEQYF. The genes are TRBV19 and TRBJ2-5; 7 nucleotides line up with TRBD2. With the DNA end fitting TRBJ2-7 better, the J assignment may be wrong. The CDR3 is 16 residues long. CDR1 is LNHDA, CDR2 SQIVND, per germline (reference sequence).

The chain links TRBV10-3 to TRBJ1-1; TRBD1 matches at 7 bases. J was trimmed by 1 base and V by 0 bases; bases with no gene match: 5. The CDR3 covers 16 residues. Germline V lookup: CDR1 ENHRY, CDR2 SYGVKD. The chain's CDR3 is CAISESYGTANTEAFF. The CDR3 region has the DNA TGTGCCATCAGTGAGTCATACGGGACAGCGAACACTGAAGCTTTCTTT.

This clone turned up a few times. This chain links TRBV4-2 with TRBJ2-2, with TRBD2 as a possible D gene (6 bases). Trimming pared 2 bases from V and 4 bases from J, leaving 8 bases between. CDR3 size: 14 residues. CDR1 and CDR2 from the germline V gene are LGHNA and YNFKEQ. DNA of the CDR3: TGTGCCAGCAGCCAACACGGGGGCACCGGGGAGCTGTTTTTT. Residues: CASSQHGGTGELFF.

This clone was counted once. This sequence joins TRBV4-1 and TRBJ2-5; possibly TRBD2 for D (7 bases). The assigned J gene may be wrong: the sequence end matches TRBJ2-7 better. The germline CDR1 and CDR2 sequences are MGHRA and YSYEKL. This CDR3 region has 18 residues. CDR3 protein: CASSPGGQGPIPTYEQYF. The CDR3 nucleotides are TGCGCCAGCAGCCCGGGGGGCCAAGGTCCTATACCAACCTACGAGCAGTACTTC.

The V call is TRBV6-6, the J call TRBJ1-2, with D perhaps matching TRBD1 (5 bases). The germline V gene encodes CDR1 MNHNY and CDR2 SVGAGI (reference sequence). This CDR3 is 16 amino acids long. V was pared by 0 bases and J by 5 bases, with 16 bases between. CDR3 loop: CASSYSGAEGIYGYTF. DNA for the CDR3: TGTGCCAGCAGTTACTCTGGGGCCGAAGGGATTTATGGCTACACCTTC.

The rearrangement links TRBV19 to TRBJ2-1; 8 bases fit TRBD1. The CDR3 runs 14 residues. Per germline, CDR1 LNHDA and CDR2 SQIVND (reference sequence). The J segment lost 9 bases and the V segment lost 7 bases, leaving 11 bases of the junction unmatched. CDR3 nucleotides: TGTGCCAGTACCACGGTCGACAGGGGCGGTGAGCAGTTCTTC. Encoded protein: CASTTVDRGGEQFF.

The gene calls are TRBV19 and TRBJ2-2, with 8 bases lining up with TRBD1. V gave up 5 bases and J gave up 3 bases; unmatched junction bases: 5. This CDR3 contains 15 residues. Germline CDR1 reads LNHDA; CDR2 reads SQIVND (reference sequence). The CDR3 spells CASSADRGYTGELFF. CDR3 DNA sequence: TGTGCCAGTAGTGCTGACAGGGGTTACACCGGGGAGCTGTTTTTT. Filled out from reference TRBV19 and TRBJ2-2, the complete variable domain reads DGGITQSPKYLFRKEGQNVTLSCEQNLNHDAMYWYRQDPGQGLRLIYYSQIVNDFQKGDIAEGYSVSREKKESFPLTVTSAQKNPTAFYLCASSADRGYTGELFFGEGSRLTVL.

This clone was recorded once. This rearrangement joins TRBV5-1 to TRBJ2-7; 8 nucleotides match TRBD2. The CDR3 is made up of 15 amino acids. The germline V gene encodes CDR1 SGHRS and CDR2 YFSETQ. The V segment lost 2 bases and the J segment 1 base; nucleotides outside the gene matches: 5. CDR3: CASSFGRGGSYEQYF. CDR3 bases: TGCGCCAGCAGCTTCGGACGGGGGGGTTCCTACGAGCAGTACTTC.

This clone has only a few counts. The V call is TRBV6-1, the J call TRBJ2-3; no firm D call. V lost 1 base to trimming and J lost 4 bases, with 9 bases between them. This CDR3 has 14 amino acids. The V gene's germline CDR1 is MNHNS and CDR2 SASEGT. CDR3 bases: TGTGCCAGCAGTGAAGGGTCTAGAGCAGATACGCAGTATTTT. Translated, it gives CASSEGSRADTQYF.

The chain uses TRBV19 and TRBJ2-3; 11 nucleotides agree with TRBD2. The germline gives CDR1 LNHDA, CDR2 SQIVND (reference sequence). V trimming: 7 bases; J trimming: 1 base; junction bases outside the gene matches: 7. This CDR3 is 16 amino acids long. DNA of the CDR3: TGTGCCAGTATCAAAACTAGCGGGGGAGGCACAGATACGCAGTATTTT. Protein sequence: CASIKTSGGGTDTQYF.

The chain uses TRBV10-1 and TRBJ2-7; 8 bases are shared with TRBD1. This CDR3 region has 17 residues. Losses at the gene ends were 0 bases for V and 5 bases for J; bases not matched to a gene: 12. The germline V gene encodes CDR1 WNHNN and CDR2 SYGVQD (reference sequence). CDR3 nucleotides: TGCGCCAGCAGTGAGTCGCCGGGGCAGGGGGCGTTCCACGAGCAGTACTTC. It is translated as CASSESPGQGAFHEQYF.

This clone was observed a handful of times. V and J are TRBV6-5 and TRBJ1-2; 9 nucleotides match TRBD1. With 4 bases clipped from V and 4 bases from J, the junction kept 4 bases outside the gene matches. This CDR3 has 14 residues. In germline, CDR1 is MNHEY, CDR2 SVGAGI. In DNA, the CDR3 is TGTGCCAGCAGTTCGACAGGGGGTTTCTATGGCTACACCTTC. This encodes CASSSTGGFYGYTF.

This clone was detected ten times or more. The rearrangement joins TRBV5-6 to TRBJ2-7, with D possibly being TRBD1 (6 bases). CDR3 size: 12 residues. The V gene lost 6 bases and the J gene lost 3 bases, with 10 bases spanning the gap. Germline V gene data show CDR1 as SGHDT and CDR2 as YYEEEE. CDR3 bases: TGTGCCAGCAACTCCAGGGGCTACGAGCAGTACTTC. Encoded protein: CASNSRGYEQYF.

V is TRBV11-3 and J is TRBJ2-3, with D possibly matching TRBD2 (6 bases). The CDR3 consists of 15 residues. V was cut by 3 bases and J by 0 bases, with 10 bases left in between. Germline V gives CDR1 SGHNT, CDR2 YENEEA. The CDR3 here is CASSLAAGSTDTQYF. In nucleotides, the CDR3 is TGTGCCAGCAGCTTGGCCGCGGGGAGCACAGATACGCAGTATTTT.

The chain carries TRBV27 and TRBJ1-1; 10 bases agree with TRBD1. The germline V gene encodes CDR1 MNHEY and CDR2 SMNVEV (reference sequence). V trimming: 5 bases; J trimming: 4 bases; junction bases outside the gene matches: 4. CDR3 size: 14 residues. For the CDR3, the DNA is TGTGCCAGCAGTGCGGGACAGGGGCTCACTGAAGCTTTCTTT. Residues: CASSAGQGLTEAFF.

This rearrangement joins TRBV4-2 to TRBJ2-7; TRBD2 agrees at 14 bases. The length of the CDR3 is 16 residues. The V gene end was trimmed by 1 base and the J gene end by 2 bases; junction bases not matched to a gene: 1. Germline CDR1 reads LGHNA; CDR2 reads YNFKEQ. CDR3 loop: CASSQATSGGAYEQYF. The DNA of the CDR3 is TGTGCCAGCAGCCAAGCGACTAGCGGGGGGGCCTACGAGCAGTACTTC.

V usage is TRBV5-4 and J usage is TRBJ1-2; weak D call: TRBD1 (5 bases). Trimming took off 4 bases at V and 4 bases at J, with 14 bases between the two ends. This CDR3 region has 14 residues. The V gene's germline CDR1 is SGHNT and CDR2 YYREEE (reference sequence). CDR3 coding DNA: TGTGCCAGCAGCCCGGAACCCGACAGCTATGGCTACACCTTC. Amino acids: CASSPEPDSYGYTF.

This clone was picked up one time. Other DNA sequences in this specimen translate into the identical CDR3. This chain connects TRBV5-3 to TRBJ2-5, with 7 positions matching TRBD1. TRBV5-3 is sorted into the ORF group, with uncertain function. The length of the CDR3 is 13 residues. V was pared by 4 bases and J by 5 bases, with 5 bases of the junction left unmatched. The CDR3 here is CARSRQGRETQYF. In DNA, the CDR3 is TGTGCCAGAAGCCGACAGGGACGGGAGACCCAGTACTTC.

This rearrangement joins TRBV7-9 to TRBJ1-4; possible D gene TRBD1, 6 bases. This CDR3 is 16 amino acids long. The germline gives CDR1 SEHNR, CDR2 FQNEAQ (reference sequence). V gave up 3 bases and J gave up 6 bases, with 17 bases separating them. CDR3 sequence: CASSFLGWTEDEKLFF. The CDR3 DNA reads TGTGCCAGCAGCTTTCTTGGATGGACAGAGGATGAAAAACTGTTTTTT.

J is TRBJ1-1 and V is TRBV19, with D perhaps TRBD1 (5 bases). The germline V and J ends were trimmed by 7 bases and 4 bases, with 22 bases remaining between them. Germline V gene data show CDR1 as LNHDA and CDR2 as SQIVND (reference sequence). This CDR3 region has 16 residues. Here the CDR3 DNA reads TGTGCCAGTAACGGCCGGGCGTCGGTTGGGGCCACTGAAGCTTTCTTT. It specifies CASNGRASVGATEAFF.

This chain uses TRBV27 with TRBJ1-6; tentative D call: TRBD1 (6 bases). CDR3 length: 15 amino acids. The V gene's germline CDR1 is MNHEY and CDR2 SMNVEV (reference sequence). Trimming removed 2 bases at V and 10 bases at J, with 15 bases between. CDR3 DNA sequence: TGTGCCAGCAGTTTAGTTAAGGGAGGGGGGTCACCCCTCCACTTT. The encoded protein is CASSLVKGGGSPLHF.

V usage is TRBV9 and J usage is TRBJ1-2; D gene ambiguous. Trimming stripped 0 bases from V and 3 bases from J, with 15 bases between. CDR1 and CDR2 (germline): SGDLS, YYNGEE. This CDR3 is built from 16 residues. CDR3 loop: CASSVEALIEDYGYTF. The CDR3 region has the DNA TGTGCCAGCAGCGTAGAGGCCTTGATAGAGGACTATGGCTACACCTTC.

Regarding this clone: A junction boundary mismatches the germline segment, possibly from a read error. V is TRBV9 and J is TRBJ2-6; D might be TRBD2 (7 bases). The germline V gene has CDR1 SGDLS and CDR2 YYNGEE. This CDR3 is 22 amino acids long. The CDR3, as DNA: TGTGCCAGCAGCGTGGAGGTCCACAGGGAGGGCCGGGGTTACTCTGAGGCCAACGTCCTGACTTTC. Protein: CASSVEVHREGRGYSEANVLTF. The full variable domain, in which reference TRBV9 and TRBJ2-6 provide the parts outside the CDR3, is DSGVTQTPKHLITATGQRVTLRCSPRSGDLSVYWYQQSLDQGLQFLIQYYNGEERAKGNILERFSAQQFPDLHSELNLSSLELGDSALYFCASSVEVHREGRGYSEANVLTFGAGSRLTVL.

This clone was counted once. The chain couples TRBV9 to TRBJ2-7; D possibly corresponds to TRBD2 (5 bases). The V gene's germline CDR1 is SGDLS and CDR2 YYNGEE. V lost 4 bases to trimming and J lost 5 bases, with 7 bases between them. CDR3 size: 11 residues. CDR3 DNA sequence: TGTGCCAGCAGCCTCGGGGACGAGCAGTACTTC. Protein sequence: CASSLGDEQYF. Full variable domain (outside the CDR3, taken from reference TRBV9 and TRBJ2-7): DSGVTQTPKHLITATGQRVTLRCSPRSGDLSVYWYQQSLDQGLQFLIQYYNGEERAKGNILERFSAQQFPDLHSELNLSSLELGDSALYFCASSLGDEQYFGPGTRLTVT.